The T cell receptor (beta chain) described here comes from a study of CD8+ T cells in alopecia areata. RNA extraction and reverse transcription yielded cDNA as sequencing template. Using immunoSEQ multiplex PCR, the repertoire was profiled, and TCRdb retains in-frame clones only, with some absent. The sample consists of about 250,000 clones, 67% of them appearing once. CDR3 length: 14 residues. The germline gives CDR1 MNHEY, CDR2 SMNVEV (reference sequence). V lost 0 bases to trimming and J lost 4 bases, with 9 bases between them. Patients with alopecia areata provided lesional scalp punch biopsies as well as peripheral blood.

V is TRBV27 and J is TRBJ1-2; unclear D gene. The sequencing here drew on CD4+ T cells sorted from blood, taken at week 0. The receptor's source is a human donor with alopecia areata. CDR3 coding DNA: TGTGCCAGCAGTTTATCAGGCCGAGGCTATGGCTACACCTTC. Translated, it gives CASSLSGRGYGYTF.